This TCR beta chain was sequenced during a study of blood T cells in healthy people across ages. Notes on this clonotype: Antigen unknown.

CDR1 is LGHDT and CDR2 is YNNKEL in the germline V gene (reference sequence). The CDR3 has 16 amino acids. V gave up 0 bases and J gave up 6 bases, with 15 bases separating them. Combining a sample-barcoded 5' primer with a J-beta primer mix, a second PCR ran for roughly 7 to 11 cycles. Each cDNA molecule carried a tag from a template-switch adaptor that contained 12 random nucleotides. Each CDR3 protein is one row after TCRdb ran MiXCR on the 5' RACE reads. Of 590,000 or so distinct CDR3 sequences in the sample, approximately 30% were seen once. Notes on the study in general: Unknown donor CMV status possibly confounded expanded clonotype changes.

The sequence was collected from a woman of 80 years or more in good health. V usage is TRBV3-1 and J usage is TRBJ2-1; D uncertain. Sequencing input: blood. CDR3 region: CASSQEGSSRINEQFF. The CDR3 nucleotides are TGTGCCAGCAGCCAAGAGGGTAGTAGCAGAATCAATGAGCAGTTCTTC.